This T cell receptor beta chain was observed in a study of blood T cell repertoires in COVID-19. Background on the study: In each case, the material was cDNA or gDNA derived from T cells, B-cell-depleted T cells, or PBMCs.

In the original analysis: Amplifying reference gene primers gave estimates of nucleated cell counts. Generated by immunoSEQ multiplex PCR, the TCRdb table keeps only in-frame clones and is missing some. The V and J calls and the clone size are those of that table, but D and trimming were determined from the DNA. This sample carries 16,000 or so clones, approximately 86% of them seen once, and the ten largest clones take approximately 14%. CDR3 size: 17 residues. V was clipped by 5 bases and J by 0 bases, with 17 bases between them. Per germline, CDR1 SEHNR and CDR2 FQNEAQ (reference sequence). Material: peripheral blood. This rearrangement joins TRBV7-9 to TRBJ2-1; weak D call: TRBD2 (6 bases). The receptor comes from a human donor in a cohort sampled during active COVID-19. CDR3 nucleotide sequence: TGTGCCAGCAGCCTTCTGCGTGGGGGGAGCTCCTACAATGAGCAGTTCTTC. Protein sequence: CASSLLRGGSSYNEQFF.